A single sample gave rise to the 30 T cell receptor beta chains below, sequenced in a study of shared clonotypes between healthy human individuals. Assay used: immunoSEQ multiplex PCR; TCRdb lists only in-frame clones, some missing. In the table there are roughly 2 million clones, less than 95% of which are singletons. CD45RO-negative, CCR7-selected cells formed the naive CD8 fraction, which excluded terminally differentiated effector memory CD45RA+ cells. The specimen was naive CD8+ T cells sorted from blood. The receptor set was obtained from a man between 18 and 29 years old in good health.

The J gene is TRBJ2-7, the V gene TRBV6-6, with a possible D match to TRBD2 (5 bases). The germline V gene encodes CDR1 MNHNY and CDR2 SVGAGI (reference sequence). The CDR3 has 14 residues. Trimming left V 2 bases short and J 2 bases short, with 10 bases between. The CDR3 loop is CASSYREPPYEQYF. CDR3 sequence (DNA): TGTGCCAGCAGTTACAGGGAGCCACCCTACGAGCAGTACTTC.

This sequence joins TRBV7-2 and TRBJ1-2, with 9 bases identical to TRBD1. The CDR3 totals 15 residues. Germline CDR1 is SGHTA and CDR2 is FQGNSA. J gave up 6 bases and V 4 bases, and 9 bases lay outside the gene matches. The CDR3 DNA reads TGTGCCAGCAGCTCCTACGGGACAGGGATGAATGGCTACACCTTC. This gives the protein CASSSYGTGMNGYTF.

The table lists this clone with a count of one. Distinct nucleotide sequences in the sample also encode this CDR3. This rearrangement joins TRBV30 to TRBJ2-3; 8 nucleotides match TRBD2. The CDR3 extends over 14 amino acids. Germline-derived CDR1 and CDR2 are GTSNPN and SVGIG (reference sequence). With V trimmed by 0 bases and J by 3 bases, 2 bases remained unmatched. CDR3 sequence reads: CAWSVAGVTDTQYF. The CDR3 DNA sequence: TGTGCCTGGAGTGTAGCGGGAGTTACAGATACGCAGTATTTT.

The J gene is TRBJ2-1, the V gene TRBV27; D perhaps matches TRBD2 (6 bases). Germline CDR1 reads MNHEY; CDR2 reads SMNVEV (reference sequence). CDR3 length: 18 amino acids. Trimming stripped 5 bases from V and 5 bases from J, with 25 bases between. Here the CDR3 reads CASSPLALGTGADNEQFF. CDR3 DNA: TGTGCCAGCAGTCCGCTTGCCTTGGGAACGGGAGCCGACAATGAGCAGTTCTTC.

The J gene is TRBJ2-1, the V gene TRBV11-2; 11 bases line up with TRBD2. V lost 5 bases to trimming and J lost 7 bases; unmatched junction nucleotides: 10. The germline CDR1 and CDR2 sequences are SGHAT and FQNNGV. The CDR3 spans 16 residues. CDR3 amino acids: CASSHLAGGPGNEQFF. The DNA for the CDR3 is TGTGCCAGCAGCCATTTAGCGGGAGGGCCAGGAAATGAGCAGTTCTTC.

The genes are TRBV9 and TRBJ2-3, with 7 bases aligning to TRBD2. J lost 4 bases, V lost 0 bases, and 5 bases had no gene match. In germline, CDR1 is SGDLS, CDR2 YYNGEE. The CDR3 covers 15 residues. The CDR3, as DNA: TGTGCCAGCAGCGTAGACGCGGGAGAGGCAGATACGCAGTATTTT. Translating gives CASSVDAGEADTQYF. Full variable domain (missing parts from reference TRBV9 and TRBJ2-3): DSGVTQTPKHLITATGQRVTLRCSPRSGDLSVYWYQQSLDQGLQFLIQYYNGEERAKGNILERFSAQQFPDLHSELNLSSLELGDSALYFCASSVDAGEADTQYFGPGTRLTVL.

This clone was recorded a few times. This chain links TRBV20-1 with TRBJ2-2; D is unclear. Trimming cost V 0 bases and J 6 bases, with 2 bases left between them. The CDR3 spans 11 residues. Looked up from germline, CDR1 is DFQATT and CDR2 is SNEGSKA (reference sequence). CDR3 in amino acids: CSARDAGELFF. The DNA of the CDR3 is TGCAGTGCTAGAGATGCCGGGGAGCTGTTTTTT.

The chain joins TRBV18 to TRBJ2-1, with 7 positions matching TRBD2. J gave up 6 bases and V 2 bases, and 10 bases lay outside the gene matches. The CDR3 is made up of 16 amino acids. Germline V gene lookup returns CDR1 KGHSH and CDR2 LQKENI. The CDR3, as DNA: TGTGCCAGCTCACCATCGGAGGCTAGCGGTACCAATGAGCAGTTCTTC. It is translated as CASSPSEASGTNEQFF.

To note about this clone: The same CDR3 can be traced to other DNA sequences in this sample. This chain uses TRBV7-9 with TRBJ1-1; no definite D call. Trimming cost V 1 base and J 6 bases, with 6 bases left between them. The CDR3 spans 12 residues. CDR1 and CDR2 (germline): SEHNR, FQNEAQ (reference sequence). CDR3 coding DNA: TGTGCCAGCAGCTTAGGTGGATCTGAAGCTTTCTTT. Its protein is CASSLGGSEAFF.

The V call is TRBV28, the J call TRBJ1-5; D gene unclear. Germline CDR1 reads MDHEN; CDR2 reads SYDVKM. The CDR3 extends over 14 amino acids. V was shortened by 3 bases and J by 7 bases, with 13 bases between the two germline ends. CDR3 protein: CASSLRVRDQPQHF. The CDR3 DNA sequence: TGTGCCAGCAGTTTGAGGGTGCGAGACCAGCCCCAGCATTTT.

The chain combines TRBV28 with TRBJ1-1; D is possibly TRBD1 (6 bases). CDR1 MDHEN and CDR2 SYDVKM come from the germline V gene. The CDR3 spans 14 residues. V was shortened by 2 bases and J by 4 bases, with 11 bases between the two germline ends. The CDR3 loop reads CASSLTGTGTEAFF. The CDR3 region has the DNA TGTGCCAGCAGTTTAACAGGGACGGGCACTGAAGCTTTCTTT.

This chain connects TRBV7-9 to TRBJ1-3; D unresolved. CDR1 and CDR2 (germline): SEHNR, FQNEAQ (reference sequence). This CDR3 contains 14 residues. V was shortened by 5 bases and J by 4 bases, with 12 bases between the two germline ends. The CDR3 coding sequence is TGTGCCAGCAGCCGGGAAGGTGGAGGAAACACCATATATTTT. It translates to CASSREGGGNTIYF.

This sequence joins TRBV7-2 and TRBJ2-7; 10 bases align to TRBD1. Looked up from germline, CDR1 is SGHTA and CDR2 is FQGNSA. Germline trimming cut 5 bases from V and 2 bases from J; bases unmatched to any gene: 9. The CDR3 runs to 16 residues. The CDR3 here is CASSLQGQGFPYEQYF. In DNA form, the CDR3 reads TGTGCCAGCAGCCTACAGGGACAGGGGTTTCCCTACGAGCAGTACTTC.

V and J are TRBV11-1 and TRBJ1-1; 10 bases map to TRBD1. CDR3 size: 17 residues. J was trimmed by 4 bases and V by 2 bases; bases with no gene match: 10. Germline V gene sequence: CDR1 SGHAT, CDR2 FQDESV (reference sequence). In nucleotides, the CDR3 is TGTGCCAGCAGCTTAACGGGGACAGGGGTCTCCCCCACTGAAGCTTTCTTT. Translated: CASSLTGTGVSPTEAFF.

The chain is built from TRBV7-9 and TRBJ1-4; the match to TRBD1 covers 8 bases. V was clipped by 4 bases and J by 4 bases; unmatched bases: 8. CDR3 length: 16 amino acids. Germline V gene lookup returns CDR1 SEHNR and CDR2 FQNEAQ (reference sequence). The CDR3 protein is CASSSGQGMGNEKLFF. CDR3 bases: TGTGCCAGCAGCTCTGGACAGGGCATGGGTAATGAAAAACTGTTTTTT.

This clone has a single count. Here the CDR3 reads CASSIWTGGGYGYTF. DNA of the CDR3: TGTGCCAGCAGCATATGGACAGGGGGCGGCTATGGCTACACCTTC. The rearrangement links TRBV9 to TRBJ1-2; 11 bases are a match to TRBD1. The CDR3 runs to 15 residues. Germline loops: CDR1 SGDLS, CDR2 YYNGEE. Trimming cost V 4 bases and J 4 bases; bases outside gene matches: 6.

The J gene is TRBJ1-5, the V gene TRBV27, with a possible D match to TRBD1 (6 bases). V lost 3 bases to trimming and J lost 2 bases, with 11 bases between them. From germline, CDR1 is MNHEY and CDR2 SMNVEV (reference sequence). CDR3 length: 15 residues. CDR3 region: CASSLIQGGNQPQHF. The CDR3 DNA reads TGTGCCAGCAGTTTGATACAGGGAGGCAATCAGCCCCAGCATTTT.

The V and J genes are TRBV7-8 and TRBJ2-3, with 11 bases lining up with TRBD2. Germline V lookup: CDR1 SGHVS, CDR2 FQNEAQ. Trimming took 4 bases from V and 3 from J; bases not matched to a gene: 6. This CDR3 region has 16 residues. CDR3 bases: TGTGCCAGCAGCTCACAACTAGCGGGAGTAACAGATACGCAGTATTTT. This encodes CASSSQLAGVTDTQYF.

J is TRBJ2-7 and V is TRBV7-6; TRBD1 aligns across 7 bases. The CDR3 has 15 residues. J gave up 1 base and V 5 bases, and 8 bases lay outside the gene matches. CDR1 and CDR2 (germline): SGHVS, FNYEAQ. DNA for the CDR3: TGTGCCAGCAGCGGAATGGGACAGCAATCCTACGAGCAGTACTTC. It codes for CASSGMGQQSYEQYF.

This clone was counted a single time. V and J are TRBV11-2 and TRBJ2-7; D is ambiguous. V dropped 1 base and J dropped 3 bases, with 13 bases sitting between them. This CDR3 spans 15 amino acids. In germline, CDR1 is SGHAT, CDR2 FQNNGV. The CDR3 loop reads CASSLGALGYYEQYF. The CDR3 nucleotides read TGTGCCAGCAGCTTAGGGGCGTTGGGATACTACGAGCAGTACTTC.

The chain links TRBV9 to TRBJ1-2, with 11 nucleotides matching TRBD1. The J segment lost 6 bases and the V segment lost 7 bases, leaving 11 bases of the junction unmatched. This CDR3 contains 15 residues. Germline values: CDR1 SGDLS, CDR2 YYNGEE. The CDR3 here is CASGGWTGGGDGYTF. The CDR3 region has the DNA TGTGCCAGCGGAGGCTGGACAGGGGGCGGAGATGGCTACACCTTC.

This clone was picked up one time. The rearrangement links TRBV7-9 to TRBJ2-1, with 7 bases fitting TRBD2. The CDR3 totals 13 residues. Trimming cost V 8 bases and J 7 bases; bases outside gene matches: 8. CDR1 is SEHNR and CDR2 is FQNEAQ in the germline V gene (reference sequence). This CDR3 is CASWLAAGNEQFF. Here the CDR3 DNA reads TGTGCCAGCTGGCTAGCGGCGGGGAATGAGCAGTTCTTC.

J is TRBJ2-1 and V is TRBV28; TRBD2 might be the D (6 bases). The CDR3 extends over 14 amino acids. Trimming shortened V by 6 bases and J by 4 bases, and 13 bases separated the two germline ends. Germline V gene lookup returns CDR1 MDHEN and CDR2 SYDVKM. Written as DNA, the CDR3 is TGTGCCAGCAGGTTGACGGGGGAATACAATGAGCAGTTCTTC. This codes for CASRLTGEYNEQFF.

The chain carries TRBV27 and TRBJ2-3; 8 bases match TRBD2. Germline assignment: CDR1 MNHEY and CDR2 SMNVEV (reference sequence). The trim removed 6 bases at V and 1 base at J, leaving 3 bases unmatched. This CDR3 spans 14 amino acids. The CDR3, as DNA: TGTGCCAGCAGATTTAGCGGGGGCACAGATACGCAGTATTTT. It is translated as CASRFSGGTDTQYF.

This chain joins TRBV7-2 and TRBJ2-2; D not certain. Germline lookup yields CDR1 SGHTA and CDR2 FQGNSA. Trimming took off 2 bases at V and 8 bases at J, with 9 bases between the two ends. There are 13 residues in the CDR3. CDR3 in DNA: TGTGCCAGCAGCTTATCGGTTACGGGGGAGCTGTTTTTT. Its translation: CASSLSVTGELFF.

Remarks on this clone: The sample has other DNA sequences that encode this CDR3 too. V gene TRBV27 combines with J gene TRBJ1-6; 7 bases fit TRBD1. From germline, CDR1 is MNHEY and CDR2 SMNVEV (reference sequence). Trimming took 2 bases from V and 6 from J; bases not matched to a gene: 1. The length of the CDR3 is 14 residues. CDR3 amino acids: CASSLRQGNSPLHF. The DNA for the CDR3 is TGTGCCAGCAGTTTACGACAGGGTAATTCACCCCTCCACTTT.

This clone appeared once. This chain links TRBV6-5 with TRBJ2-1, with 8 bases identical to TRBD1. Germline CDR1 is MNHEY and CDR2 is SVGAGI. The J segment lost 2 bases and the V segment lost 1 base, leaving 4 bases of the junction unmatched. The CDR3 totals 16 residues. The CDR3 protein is CASSYWQGAPYNEQFF. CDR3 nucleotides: TGTGCCAGCAGTTACTGGCAGGGGGCGCCCTACAATGAGCAGTTCTTC.

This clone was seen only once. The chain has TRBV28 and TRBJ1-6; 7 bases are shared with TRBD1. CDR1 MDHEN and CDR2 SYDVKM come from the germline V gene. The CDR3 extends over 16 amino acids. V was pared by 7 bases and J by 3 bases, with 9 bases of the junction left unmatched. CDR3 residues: CASTPFGTDYNSPLHF. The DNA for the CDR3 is TGTGCCAGCACCCCTTTCGGGACAGACTATAATTCACCCCTCCACTTT.

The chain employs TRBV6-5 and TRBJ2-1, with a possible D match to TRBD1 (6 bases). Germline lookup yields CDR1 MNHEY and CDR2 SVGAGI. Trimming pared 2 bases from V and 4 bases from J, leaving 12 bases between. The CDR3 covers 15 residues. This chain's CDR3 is CASSYRDNRYNEQFF. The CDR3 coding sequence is TGTGCCAGCAGTTACCGGGACAACCGTTACAATGAGCAGTTCTTC.

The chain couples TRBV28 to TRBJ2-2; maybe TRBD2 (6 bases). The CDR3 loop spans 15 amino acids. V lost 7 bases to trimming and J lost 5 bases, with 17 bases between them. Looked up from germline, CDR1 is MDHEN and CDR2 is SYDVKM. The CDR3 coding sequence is TGTGCCAGCATAGTGGGGCAGGCGGGAACCGGGGAGCTGTTTTTT. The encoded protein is CASIVGQAGTGELFF. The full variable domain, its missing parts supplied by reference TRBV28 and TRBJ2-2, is DVKVTQSSRYLVKRTGEKVFLECVQDMDHENMFWYRQDPGLGLRLIYFSYDVKMKEKGDIPEGYSVSREKKERFSLILESASTNQTSMYLCASIVGQAGTGELFFGEGSRLTVL.